The present T cell receptor (beta chain) was sequenced within a study of cytomegalovirus exposure and HLA in healthy donors. Across the whole study: Earlier, 95 million to 120 million unique TCR beta sequences were recovered from approximately 200 million T cells by an analysis. Findings of the study overall: In an earlier analysis, in about 530 donors, most V segments appeared productive either ~87% or ~30% of the time. Published work reported that the classifier diagnosed cytomegalovirus status with high specificity and sensitivity.

On this clone itself: Antigen: not known.

60 Vbeta and 13 Jbeta primers were used in PCR. Sequencing used immunoSEQ multiplex PCR; TCRdb keeps in-frame clones, though not all of them. The sample has roughly 120,000 clones, 65% to 75% seen once. V was pared by 0 bases and J by 5 bases, with 10 bases between. There are 14 residues in the CDR3. Germline CDR1 SGHAT, CDR2 FQNNGV. The chain links TRBV11-2 to TRBJ1-1, with a possible D match to TRBD1 (5 bases). Sequenced: PBMCs. The TCR originated in a man in his forties in good health and CMV-seropositive. In DNA form, the CDR3 reads TGTGCCAGCAGCTTAGATTGGGGGAGGACTGAAGCTTTCTTT. It specifies CASSLDWGRTEAFF.